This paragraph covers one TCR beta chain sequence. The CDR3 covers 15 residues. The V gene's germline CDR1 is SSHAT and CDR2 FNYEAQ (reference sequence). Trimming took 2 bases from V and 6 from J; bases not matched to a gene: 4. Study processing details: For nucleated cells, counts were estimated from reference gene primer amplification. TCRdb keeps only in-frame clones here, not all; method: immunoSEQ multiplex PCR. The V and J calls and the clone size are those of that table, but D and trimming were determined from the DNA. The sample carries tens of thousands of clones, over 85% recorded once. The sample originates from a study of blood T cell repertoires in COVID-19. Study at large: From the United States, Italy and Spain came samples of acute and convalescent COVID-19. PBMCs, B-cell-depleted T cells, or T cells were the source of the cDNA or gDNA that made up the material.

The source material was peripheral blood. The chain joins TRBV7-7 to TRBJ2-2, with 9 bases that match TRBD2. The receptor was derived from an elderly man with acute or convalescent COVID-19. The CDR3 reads CASSLRRGGPGELFF. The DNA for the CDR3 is TGTGCCAGCAGCTTAAGGCGGGGGGGCCCCGGGGAGCTGTTTTTT. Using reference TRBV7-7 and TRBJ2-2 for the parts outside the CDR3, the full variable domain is GAGVSQSPRYKVTKRGQDVTLRCDPISSHATLYWYQQALGQGPEFLTYFNYEAQPDKSGLPSDRFSAERPEGSISTLTIQRTEQRDSAMYRCASSLRRGGPGELFFGEGSRLTVL.